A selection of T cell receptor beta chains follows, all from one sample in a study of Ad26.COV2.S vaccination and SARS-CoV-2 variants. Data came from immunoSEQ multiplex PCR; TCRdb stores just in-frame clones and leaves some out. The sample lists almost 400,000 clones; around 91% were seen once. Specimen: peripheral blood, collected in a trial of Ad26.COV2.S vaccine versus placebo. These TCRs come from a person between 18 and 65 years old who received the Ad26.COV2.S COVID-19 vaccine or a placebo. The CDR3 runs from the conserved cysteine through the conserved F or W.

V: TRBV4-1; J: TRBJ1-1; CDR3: CASSQVTGLEAFF
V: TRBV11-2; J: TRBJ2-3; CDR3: CASSPQVGVSQYF
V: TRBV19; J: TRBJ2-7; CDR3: CASSIKAQGPVEQYF
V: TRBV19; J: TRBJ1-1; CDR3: CASSIEGMNTEAFF
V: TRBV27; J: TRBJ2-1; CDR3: CATMQGTYNEQFF
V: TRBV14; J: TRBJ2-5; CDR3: CASSQARQTQYF
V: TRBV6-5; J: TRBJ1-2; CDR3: CASSFGTGSGYTF
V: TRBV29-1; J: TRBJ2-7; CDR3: CSVENLPHEQYF
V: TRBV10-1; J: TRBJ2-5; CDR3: CASSADRGETQYF
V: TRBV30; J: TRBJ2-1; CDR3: CAWSAPGGRYNEQFF
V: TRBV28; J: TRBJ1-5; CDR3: CASRLRFSNQPQHF
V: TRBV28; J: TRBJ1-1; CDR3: CASSTRKGRTEAFF
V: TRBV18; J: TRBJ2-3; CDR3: CASSPRGTSGSFTDTQYF
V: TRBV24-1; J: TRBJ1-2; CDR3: CATSALQGMHYGYTF
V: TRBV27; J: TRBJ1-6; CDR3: CASSLMGGSPLHF
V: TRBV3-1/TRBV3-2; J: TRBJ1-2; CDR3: CASSLRQGGAGSGYTF
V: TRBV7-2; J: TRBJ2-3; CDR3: CASSLSGSGDTQYF
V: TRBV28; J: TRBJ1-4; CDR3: CASSLQAGKLFF
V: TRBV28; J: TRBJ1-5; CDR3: CASRVVGVPHQPQHF
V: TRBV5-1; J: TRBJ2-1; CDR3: CASSWMTSGSSYNEQFF
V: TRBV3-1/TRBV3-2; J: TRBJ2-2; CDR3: CASSQEAAAGELFF
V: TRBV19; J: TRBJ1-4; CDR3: CASIPTGAPNEKLFF
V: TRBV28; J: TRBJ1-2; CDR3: CASRWEGAAYGYTF
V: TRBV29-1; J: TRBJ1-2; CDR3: CSATGQGRSGYTF
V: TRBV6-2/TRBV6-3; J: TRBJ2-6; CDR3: CASSSPLSGTVSGANVLTF
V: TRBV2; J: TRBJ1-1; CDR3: CASSAGISRPHTEAFF
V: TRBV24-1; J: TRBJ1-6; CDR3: CATSSTGDNSPLHF
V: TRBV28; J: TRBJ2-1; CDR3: CASSLYDRGRFLNEQFF
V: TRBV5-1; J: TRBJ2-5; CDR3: CASSVQMGAETQYF
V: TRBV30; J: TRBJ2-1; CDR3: CAWSLLAGDRQFF
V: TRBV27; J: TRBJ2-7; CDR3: CASSFRAGGTYEQYF
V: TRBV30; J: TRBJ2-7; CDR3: CAWSVPSETYEQYF
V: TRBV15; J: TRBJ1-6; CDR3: CATSRSEWGADSPLHF
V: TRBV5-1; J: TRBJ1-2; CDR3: CASSLAKGNGYTF
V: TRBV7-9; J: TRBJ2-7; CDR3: CASSFDSFPTYEQYF
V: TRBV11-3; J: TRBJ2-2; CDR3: CASKGLAGTGELFF
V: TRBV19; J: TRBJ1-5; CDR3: CASSNRAYQPQHF
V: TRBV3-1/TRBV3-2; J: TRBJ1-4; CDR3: CASSPLTGSRATNEKLFF
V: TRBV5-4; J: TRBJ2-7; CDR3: CASSGGTSGYEQYF
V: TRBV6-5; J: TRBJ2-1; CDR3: CASSIATSYNEQFF
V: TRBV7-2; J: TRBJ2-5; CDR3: CASSPQGTGGLKTQYF
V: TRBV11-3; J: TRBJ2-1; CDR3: CASSSLLGYGEQFF
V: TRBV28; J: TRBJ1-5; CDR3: CASSSGGTNQPQHF
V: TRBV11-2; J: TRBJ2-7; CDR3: CASSTSTVLSYEQYF
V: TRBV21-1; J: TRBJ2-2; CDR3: CASSKVERGTSGNTGELFF
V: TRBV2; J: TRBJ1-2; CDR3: CASSDGGLRGYTF
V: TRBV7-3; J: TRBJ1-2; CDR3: CASSTGTGDYGYTF
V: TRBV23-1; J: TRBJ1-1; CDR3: CASTENQGQSEAFF
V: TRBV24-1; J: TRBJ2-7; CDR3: CATSGSLSHEQYF
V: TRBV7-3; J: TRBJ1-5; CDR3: CASSLGTGARQPQHF
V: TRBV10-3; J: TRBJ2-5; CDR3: CATNKGLGETQYF
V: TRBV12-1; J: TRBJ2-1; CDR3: CASSFRDRAHNEQFF
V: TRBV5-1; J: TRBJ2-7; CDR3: CASSRGWGYEQYF
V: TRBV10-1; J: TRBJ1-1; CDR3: CASSYRGANTEAFF
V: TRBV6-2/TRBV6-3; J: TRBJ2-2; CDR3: CASSYPGVHTGELFF
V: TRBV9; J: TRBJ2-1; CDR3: CASSGTTSGRTRTYNEQFF
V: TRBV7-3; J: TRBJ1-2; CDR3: CASSLTGTTHGYTF
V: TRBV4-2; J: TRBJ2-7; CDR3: CASSQEVRGSYEQYF
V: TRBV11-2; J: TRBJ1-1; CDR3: CASSLGRGRETEAFF
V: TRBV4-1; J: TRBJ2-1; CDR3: CASSQDTYNEQFF